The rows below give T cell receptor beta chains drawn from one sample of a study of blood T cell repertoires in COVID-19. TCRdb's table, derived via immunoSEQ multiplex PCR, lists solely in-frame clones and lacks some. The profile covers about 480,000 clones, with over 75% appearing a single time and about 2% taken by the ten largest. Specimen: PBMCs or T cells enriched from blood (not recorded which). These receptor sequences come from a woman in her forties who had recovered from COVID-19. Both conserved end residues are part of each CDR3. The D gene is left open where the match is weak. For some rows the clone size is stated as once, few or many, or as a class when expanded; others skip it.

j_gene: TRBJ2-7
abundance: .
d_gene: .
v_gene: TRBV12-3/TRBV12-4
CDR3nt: TGTGCCAGCAGTTCAGCATCTTTTGACGAGCAGTACTTC
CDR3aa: CASSSASFDEQYF

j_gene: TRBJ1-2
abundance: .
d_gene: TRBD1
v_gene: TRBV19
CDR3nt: TGTGCCAGTCGGCCGGGACAGAGCTATGGCTACACCTTC
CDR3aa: CASRPGQSYGYTF

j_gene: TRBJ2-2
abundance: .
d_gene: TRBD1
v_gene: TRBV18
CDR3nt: TGTGCCAGCTCGCACCCCGGGACAGGGGGAGGCGGGGAGCTGTTTTTT
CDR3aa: CASSHPGTGGGGELFF

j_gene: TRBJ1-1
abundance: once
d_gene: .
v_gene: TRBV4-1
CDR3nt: TGCGCCAGCAGCCCTAGCCCGACTCAGGTGAACACTGAAGCTTTCTTT
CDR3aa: CASSPSPTQVNTEAFF

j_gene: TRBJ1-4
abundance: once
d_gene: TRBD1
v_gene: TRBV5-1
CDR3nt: TGCGCCAGCAGCTGGGACAGCCCAGCAACTAATGAAAAACTGTTTTTT
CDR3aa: CASSWDSPATNEKLFF

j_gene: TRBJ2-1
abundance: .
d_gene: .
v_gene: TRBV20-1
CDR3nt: TGCAGTGCTAGTTCTATATTGCGGGACGTTGAGCAGTTCTTC
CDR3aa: CSASSILRDVEQFF

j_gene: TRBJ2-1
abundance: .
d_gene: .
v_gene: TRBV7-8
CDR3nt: TGTGCCAGCAGCTTAGGTAGGGGAGAGCAGTTCTTC
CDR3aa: CASSLGRGEQFF

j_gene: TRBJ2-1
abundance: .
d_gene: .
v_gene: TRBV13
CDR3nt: TGTGCCAGCAGCTTAGACGGGAGCGGCAGGTTTGAGCAGTTCTTC
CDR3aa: CASSLDGSGRFEQFF

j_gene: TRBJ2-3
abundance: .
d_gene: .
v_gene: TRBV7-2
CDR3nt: TGTGCCAGCAGCGGGAGGGGGAGTCCAGATACGCAGTATTTT
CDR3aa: CASSGRGSPDTQYF

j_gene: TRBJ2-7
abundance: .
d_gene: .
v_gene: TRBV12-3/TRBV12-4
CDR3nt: TGTGCCAGCAGTTCCTTGTACGAGCAGTACTTC
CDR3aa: CASSSLYEQYF

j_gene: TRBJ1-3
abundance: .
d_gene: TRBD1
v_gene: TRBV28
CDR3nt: TGTGCCAGCAGTTCGACAGGGGCCGGAAACACCATATATTTT
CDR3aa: CASSSTGAGNTIYF

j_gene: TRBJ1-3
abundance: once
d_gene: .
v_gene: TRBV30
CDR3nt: TGTGCCTGGAGTCGCCGGGAGGCTTCGGGACGTACTGGAAACACCATATATTTT
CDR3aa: CAWSRREASGRTGNTIYF

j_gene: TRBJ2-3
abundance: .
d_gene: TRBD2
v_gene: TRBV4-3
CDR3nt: TGCGCCAGCAGCCAAGATCGGGCTAGCGGAGGTTGGGGCACAGATACGCAGTATTTT
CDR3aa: CASSQDRASGGWGTDTQYF

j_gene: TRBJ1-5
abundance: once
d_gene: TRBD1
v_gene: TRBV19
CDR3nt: TGTGCCAGTAAGGACAGGGTGATTAATCAGCCCCAGCATTTT
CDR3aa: CASKDRVINQPQHF

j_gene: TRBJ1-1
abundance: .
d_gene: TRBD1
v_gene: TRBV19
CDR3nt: TGTGCCAGCAGGGACAGGGCGGGCACTGAAGCTTTCTTT
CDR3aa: CASRDRAGTEAFF

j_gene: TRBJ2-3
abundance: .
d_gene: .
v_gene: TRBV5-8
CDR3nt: TGTGCCAGCAGTACAGGAGGGAGGACAGATACGCAGTATTTT
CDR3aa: CASSTGGRTDTQYF

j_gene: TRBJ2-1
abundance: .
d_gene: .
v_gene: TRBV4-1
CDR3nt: TGCGCCAGCAGCCAAGGCGTAAGTGAGCAGTTCTTC
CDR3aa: CASSQGVSEQFF